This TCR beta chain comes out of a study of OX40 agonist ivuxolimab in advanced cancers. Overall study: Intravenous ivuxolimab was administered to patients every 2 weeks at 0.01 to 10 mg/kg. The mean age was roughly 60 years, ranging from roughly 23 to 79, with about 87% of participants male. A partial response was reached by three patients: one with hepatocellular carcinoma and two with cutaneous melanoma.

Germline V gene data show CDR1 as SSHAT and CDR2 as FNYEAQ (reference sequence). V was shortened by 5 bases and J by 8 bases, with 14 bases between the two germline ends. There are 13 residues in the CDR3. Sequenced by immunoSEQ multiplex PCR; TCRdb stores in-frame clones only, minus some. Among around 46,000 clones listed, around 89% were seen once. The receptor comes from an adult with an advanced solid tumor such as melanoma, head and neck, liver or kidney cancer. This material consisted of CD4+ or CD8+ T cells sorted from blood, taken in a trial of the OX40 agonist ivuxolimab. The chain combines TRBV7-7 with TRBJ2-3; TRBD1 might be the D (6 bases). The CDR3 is CASSAGAVGTQYF. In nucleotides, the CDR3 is TGTGCCAGCAGCGCAGGGGCTGTAGGTACGCAGTATTTT.